This TCR beta chain was identified during a study of monozygotic twins with inflammatory bowel disease. Study outcomes and limitations: Healthy co-twins exceeded IBD patients in TCRbeta diversity as measured by inverse Simpson. No detectable difference in repertoire similarity separated concordant from discordant twins, possibly as a result of limited power.

Points on this clonotype: Its matching antigen is unknown.

Per germline, CDR1 SQVTM and CDR2 ANQGSEA. This CDR3 region has 11 residues. TCRdb re-called the 5' RACE reads and gives one entry per CDR3 protein, without DNA. This sample's clone table lists under 350,000 distinct CDR3 sequences. The source is a human donor with ulcerative colitis or Crohn's disease, or a healthy co-twin of an affected twin (not recorded which). The rearrangement uses TRBV29-1 and TRBJ1-1; the D gene TCRdb calls, TRBD1, cannot be checked with no DNA. Material for sequencing was blood. CDR3 in amino acids: CSVEGYPGAFF. Using reference TRBV29-1 and TRBJ1-1 for the parts outside the CDR3, the full variable domain is SAVISQKPSRDICQRGTSLTIQCQVDSQVTMMFWYRQQPGQSLTLIATANQGSEATYESGFVIDKFPISRPNLTFSTLTVSNMSPEDSSIYLCSVEGYPGAFFGQGTRLTVV.